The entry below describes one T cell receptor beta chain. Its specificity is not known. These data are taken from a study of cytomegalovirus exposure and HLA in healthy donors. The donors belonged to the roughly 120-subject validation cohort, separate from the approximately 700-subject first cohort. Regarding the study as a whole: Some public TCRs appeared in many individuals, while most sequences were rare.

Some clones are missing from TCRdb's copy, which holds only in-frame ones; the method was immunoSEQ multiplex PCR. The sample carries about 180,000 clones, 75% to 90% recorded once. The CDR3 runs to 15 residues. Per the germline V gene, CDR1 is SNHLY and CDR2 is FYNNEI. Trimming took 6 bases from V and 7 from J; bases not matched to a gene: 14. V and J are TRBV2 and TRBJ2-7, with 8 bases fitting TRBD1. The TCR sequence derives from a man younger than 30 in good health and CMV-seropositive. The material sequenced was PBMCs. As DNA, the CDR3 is TGTGCCAGCAGCCCGAGCAGGGGGCCTGCCAGAGAGCAGTACTTC. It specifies CASSPSRGPAREQYF.